The sequence of this T cell receptor (beta chain) was determined in a study of tissue T cells after allogeneic stem cell transplantation. In the study overall: Pathologist H&E review favored samples with visible lymphocytes for sequencing among multiple samples.

The protocol was immunoSEQ multiplex PCR, while the TCRdb copy is restricted to in-frame clones and leaves out a portion. This table has about 25,000 clones, roughly 70% appearing once. Per the germline V gene, CDR1 is MNHEY and CDR2 is SVGAGI. This CDR3 has 14 amino acids. Trimming left V 5 bases short and J 10 bases short, with 15 bases between. Comments on this clone: Its antigen is as yet unknown.

Whole-study findings and limits: In patients and mice, blood and spleen missed much of tissue repertoire. Sampling depth was limited, and the cohort was small and clinically varied.

Sequencing used tissue from the ileum, obtained at autopsy. The chain recombines TRBV6-5 with TRBJ1-6; tentatively, D is TRBD1 (5 bases). This receptor was obtained from a female donor aged 60 or older with lung cancer. CDR3 coding DNA: TGTGCCAGCAGTCCCGGGAACAAGGGGTCACCCCTCCACTTT. Its protein product is CASSPGNKGSPLHF.